This T cell receptor (beta chain) was profiled in a study of blood T cell repertoires in COVID-19. Across the study: PBMCs, B-cell-depleted T cells, or T cells were the source of the cDNA or gDNA that made up the material.

There are 17 residues in the CDR3. Germline V gene data show CDR1 as KGHDR and CDR2 as SFDVKD. Trimming shortened V by 0 bases and J by 5 bases, and 15 bases separated the two germline ends. Source study methods: Reference gene primer amplification in the assay estimated nucleated cell counts. Some clones are missing from TCRdb's copy, which holds only in-frame ones; the method was immunoSEQ multiplex PCR. Clone size and V and J calls were adopted from that table, with D and trimming inferred from the DNA. The sample shows about 33,000 clones, around 88% of them seen only once. The chain is built from TRBV24-1 and TRBJ1-4; D perhaps matches TRBD1 (6 bases). The TCR originated in a human donor in a cohort sampled during active COVID-19. Sequenced: peripheral blood. Written as DNA, the CDR3 is TGTGCCACCAGTGATTTGCATAGCCAGGGGCAGAATGAAAAACTGTTTTTT. Translated, it gives CATSDLHSQGQNEKLFF.